The 13 T cell receptor beta chains in this list originate from one sample, sequenced in a study of cytomegalovirus exposure and HLA in healthy donors. In the PCR, 60 Vbeta and 13 Jbeta primers were used. The data were produced by immunoSEQ multiplex PCR, yet TCRdb's version contains in-frame clones alone and is incomplete. The top ten clones hold 6.5% of a sample with about 140,000 clones, 66% of them seen once. What was sequenced was PBMCs. The receptors were gathered from an older woman in good health and CMV-seronegative.

The rearrangement uses TRBV7-9 and TRBJ2-2, with TRBD1 as a possible D gene (5 bases). Trimming left V 5 bases short and J 6 bases short, with 10 bases between. The germline V gene has CDR1 SEHNR and CDR2 FQNEAQ (reference sequence). CDR3 length: 13 residues. CDR3 sequence: CASSPQGAGELFF. DNA for the CDR3: TGTGCCAGCAGCCCGCAGGGTGCCGGGGAGCTGTTTTTT.

This chain uses TRBV29-1 with TRBJ2-3, with D perhaps matching TRBD2 (5 bases). CDR3 size: 12 residues. Per germline, CDR1 SQVTM and CDR2 ANQGSEA. V shed 6 bases and J shed 2 bases, with 9 bases lying between them. The CDR3 here is CSVRAATDTQYF. CDR3 nucleotide sequence: TGCAGCGTACGAGCGGCCACAGATACGCAGTATTTT.

A single count supports this clone. The gene calls are TRBV5-6 and TRBJ1-1; 9 bases agree with TRBD1. After removal of 0 bases from V and 0 bases from J, the junction contained 3 bases not matched to a gene. Looked up from germline, CDR1 is SGHDT and CDR2 is YYEEEE. The CDR3 contains 16 residues. The CDR3 bases are TGTGCCAGCAGCTTGGACAGGGGGCGTGTGAACACTGAAGCTTTCTTT. Translating it yields CASSLDRGRVNTEAFF.

Only one count was recorded for this clone. This CDR3 reads CASSQGRRVGETQYF. In DNA, the CDR3 is TGTGCCAGCAGCCAAGGCAGGCGGGTAGGGGAGACCCAGTACTTC. The chain is built from TRBV7-2 and TRBJ2-5, with a weak D call TRBD2 (5 bases). In germline, CDR1 is SGHTA, CDR2 FQGNSA. The CDR3 consists of 15 residues. Trimming removed 5 bases at V and 5 bases at J, with 18 bases between. The full variable domain, rest sourced from reference TRBV7-2 and TRBJ2-5, is GAGVSQSPSNKVTEKGKDVELRCDPISGHTALYWYRQSLGQGLEFLIYFQGNSAPDKSGLPSDRFSAERTGGSVSTLTIQRTQQEDSAVYLCASSQGRRVGETQYFGPGTRLLVL.

The J gene is TRBJ2-2, the V gene TRBV7-2; no definite D call. Trimming took off 1 base at V and 4 bases at J, with 7 bases between the two ends. The CDR3 length is 14 residues. CDR1 is SGHTA and CDR2 is FQGNSA in the germline V gene. CDR3 sequence (DNA): TGTGCCAGCAGCTTAGAACAGCCCACCGGGGAGCTGTTTTTT. Protein sequence: CASSLEQPTGELFF.

V is TRBV25-1 and J is TRBJ1-6, with 8 positions matching TRBD1. After removal of 1 base from V and 8 bases from J, the junction contained 4 bases not matched to a gene. This CDR3 is 15 amino acids long. Germline CDR1 is MGHDK and CDR2 is SYGVNS. The CDR3 protein is CASSESQGAYSPLHF. DNA of the CDR3: TGTGCCAGCAGTGAATCCCAGGGGGCTTATTCACCCCTCCACTTT.

The rearrangement uses TRBV6-1 and TRBJ1-1; possible D gene TRBD1, 5 bases. The V end was cut by 2 bases, the J end by 1 base, with 11 bases between. The CDR3 runs 15 residues. Germline assignment: CDR1 MNHNS and CDR2 SASEGT. The CDR3 DNA follows: TGTGCCAGCAGTGAAAGGGCCAGGGCGAACACTGAAGCTTTCTTT. It translates to CASSERARANTEAFF.

The V and J genes are TRBV9 and TRBJ2-2, with D tentatively TRBD1 (6 bases). This CDR3 has 18 amino acids. V lost 0 bases to trimming and J lost 1 base, with 16 bases between them. CDR1 and CDR2 (germline): SGDLS, YYNGEE. CDR3 in amino acids: CASSVEVRWGRNTGELFF. In DNA, the CDR3 is TGTGCCAGCAGCGTAGAGGTCAGATGGGGGCGGAACACCGGGGAGCTGTTTTTT.

The chain combines TRBV9 with TRBJ2-3; D gene uncertain. The CDR3 covers 15 residues. The germline V gene has CDR1 SGDLS and CDR2 YYNGEE. Trimming shortened V by 0 bases and J by 1 base, and 9 bases separated the two germline ends. The CDR3: CASSVAVAGTDTQYF. CDR3 DNA: TGTGCCAGCAGCGTAGCTGTGGCAGGCACAGATACGCAGTATTTT.

This clone was seen a few times. The CDR3 reads CASSSRVGTGELFF. In DNA, the CDR3 is TGCGCCAGCAGCTCGAGGGTGGGAACCGGGGAGCTGTTTTTT. The chain is built from TRBV5-1 and TRBJ2-2; a weak D match, TRBD2 (5 bases). The germline CDR1 and CDR2 sequences are SGHRS and YFSETQ. The CDR3 length is 14 residues. V was clipped by 3 bases and J by 5 bases, with 11 bases between them.

This clone was picked up one time. CDR3 sequence (DNA): TGTGCCAGCAGTTTAATCGGCGGGAGGCCCTACAATGAGCAGTTCTTC. This translates into CASSLIGGRPYNEQFF. This sequence joins TRBV27 and TRBJ2-1; TRBD2 matches at 8 bases. The junction had 5 bases not matched to a gene; V was cut back by 2 bases and J by 2 bases. Per germline, CDR1 MNHEY and CDR2 SMNVEV (reference sequence). The CDR3 is 16 residues long.

The genes are TRBV4-2 and TRBJ2-3, with TRBD2 matching over 8 bases. Germline CDR1 is LGHNA and CDR2 is YNFKEQ. This CDR3 region has 17 residues. Losses at the gene ends were 3 bases for V and 3 bases for J; bases not matched to a gene: 11. CDR3: CASSQGPSGRGTDTQYF. CDR3 sequence (DNA): TGTGCCAGCAGCCAGGGTCCCAGCGGGAGAGGGACAGATACGCAGTATTTT.

The CDR3 DNA sequence: TGTGCCAGTAGTAACAGGGGTTACGGAGAGCAGTACTTC. It encodes CASSNRGYGEQYF. The chain uses TRBV19 and TRBJ2-7; TRBD1 matches 7 bases. Germline CDR1 and CDR2: LNHDA and SQIVND (reference sequence). The CDR3 runs to 13 residues. The ends lost 4 bases at V and 7 bases at J; junction bases unmatched: 7.